This T cell receptor (beta chain) was found in a study of blood T cell repertoires in COVID-19. At the level of the study: COVID-19 samples from acute and convalescent phases originated in the United States, Italy and Spain.

Germline values: CDR1 SGHTA, CDR2 FQGNSA. This CDR3 comprises 14 residues. The V end lost 3 bases, the J end lost 3 bases, and 11 bases lay between the germline ends. Assay used: immunoSEQ multiplex PCR; TCRdb lists only in-frame clones, some missing. This sample yields about 250,000 clones, of which 80% to 90% are seen a single time; 4.7% belongs to the top ten. This clone has just one count. The source material was peripheral blood. The genes are TRBV7-2 and TRBJ1-1; D not resolved. The origin of this receptor is a woman between 65 and 79 years old with acute or convalescent COVID-19. CDR3 DNA sequence: TGTGCCAGCAGCTTCAATAGGAGGTACACTGAAGCTTTCTTT. It translates to CASSFNRRYTEAFF.